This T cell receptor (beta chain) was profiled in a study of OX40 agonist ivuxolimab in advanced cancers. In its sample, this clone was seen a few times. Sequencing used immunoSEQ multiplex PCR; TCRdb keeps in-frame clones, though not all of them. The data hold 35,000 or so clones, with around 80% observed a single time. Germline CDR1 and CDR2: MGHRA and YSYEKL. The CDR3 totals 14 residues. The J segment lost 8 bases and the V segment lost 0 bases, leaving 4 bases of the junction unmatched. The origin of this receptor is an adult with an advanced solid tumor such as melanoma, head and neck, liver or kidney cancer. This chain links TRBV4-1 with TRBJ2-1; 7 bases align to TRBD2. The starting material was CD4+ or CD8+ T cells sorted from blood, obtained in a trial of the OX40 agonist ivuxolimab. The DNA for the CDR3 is TGCGCCAGCAGCCAAGAGACTAGCCCGGATGAGCAGTTCTTC. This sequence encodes CASSQETSPDEQFF.